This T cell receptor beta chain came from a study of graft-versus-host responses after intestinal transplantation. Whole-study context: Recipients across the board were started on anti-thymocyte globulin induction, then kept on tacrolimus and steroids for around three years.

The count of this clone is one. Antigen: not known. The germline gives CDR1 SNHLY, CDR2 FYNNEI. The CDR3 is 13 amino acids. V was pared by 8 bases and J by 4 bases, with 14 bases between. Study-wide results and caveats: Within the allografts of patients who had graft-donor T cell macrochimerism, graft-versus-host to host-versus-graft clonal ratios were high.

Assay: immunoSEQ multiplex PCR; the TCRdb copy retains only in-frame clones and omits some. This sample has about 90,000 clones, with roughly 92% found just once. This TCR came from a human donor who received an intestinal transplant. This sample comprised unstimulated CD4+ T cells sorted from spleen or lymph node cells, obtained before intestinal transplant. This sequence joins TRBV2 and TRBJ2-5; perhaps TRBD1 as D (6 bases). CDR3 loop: CASAQGTRETQYF. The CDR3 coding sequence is TGTGCCAGCGCCCAGGGGACGAGAGAGACCCAGTACTTC.